Listed below are T cell receptor beta chains from one sample, sequenced in a study of response to subunit inactivated influenza vaccine. Via MiXCR, TCRdb re-called the RT-PCR reads, giving one row per CDR3 protein. This table has about 780,000 distinct CDR3 sequences, 18% appearing once. The sequenced sample was PBMCs from blood, obtained 5 days after vaccination. The source is a man aged 45-60 years who received an inactivated influenza vaccine. Each CDR3 is given with its conserved first and last residue. D genes are given only for firm matches. Rows give clone size only sometimes, using once, few, many, or a class for an expanded clone.

j_gene	abundance	v_gene	d_gene	CDR3aa	CDR3nt
TRBJ2-3	few	TRBV21-1	.	CASSAQLAEDEDTQYF	TGTGCCAGCAGCGCCCAACTAGCGGAAGACGAAGATACGCAGTATTTT
TRBJ1-4	.	TRBV5-1	.	CASSFLGDEKLFF	TGCGCCAGCAGCTTCCTGGGTGATGAAAAACTGTTTTTT
TRBJ2-4	.	TRBV20-1	TRBD2	CSAGLAGLAKNIQYF	TGCAGTGCTGGACTAGCGGGGCTAGCCAAAAACATTCAGTACTTC
TRBJ1-5	few	TRBV5-5	.	CASSLTGQNNQPQHF	TGTGCCAGCAGCTTAACCGGACAGAACAATCAGCCCCAGCATTTT
TRBJ2-7	.	TRBV2	.	CASSEGQSSYEQYF	TGTGCCAGCAGCGAAGGACAGAGCTCCTACGAGCAGTACTTC
TRBJ1-5	few	TRBV12-3/TRBV12-4	.	CASRMGQYQPQHF	TGTGCCAGCAGGATGGGCCAATACCAACCCCAGCATTTT
TRBJ2-7	many	TRBV29-1	.	CSVEGAAIPGPYPREQYF	TGCAGCGTTGAAGGGGCGGCTATACCGGGACCCTACCCGCGAGAGCAGTACTTC
TRBJ1-5	.	TRBV3-1	.	CASSQAGFGQPQHF	TGTGCCAGCAGCCAAGCAGGGTTCGGTCAGCCCCAGCATTTT
TRBJ1-1	few	TRBV7-2	TRBD1	CASSLGPGGIGTEAFF	TGTGCCAGCAGCTTAGGCCCAGGGGGTATAGGTACTGAAGCTTTCTTT
TRBJ2-7	few	TRBV7-8	TRBD2	CAMGGTSIYEQYF	TGTGCCATGGGAGGGACTAGCATCTACGAGCAGTACTTC
TRBJ1-1	.	TRBV5-1	TRBD1	CASSSRQGGAAFF	TGCGCCAGCAGCTCCCGACAGGGAGGGGCCGCTTTCTTT
TRBJ2-5	once	TRBV4-1	.	CASSQVVPLLRQARGQETQYF	TGCGCCAGCAGCCAAGTCGTCCCACTCCTAAGGCAGGCAAGGGGGCAAGAGACCCAGTACTTC
TRBJ2-3	.	TRBV7-7	TRBD2	CASSALAGGPGDTQYF	TGTGCCAGCAGCGCACTAGCGGGAGGGCCGGGAGATACGCAGTATTTT
TRBJ2-3	.	TRBV7-9	TRBD2	CASSLVLRGGLHTQYF	TGTGCCAGCAGCTTAGTCTTGCGGGGGGGCCTGCATACGCAGTATTTT
TRBJ1-4	.	TRBV20-1	TRBD1	CSARARQGGEKLFF	TGCAGTGCTAGAGCTCGCCAGGGGGGGGAAAAACTGTTTTTT
TRBJ2-1	few	TRBV2	TRBD1	CASSDHRGYSSYNEQFF	TGTGCCAGCAGTGACCACAGGGGGTATAGCTCCTACAATGAGCAGTTCTTC
TRBJ2-3	few	TRBV24-1	.	CATSDFREAIDTQYF	TGTGCCACCAGTGATTTCCGAGAAGCTATCGATACGCAGTATTTT
TRBJ1-2	few	TRBV29-1	.	CSVEVTGPYGYTF	TGCAGCGTTGAAGTGACGGGACCCTATGGCTACACCTTC
TRBJ2-7	few	TRBV6-5	.	CASSYSGQQSSYEQYF	TGTGCCAGCAGTTACTCGGGCCAACAGAGCTCCTACGAGCAGTACTTC
TRBJ2-1	.	TRBV11-2	TRBD2	CASSARLAGELSAYNEQFF	TGTGCCAGCAGCGCCCGACTAGCGGGGGAGCTATCTGCCTACAATGAGCAGTTCTTC
TRBJ1-4	few	TRBV5-1	.	CASSLWGAATNEKLFF	TGCGCCAGCAGCTTGTGGGGGGCTGCAACTAATGAAAAACTGTTTTTT
TRBJ1-1	.	TRBV14	.	CASSQQKTEAFF	TGTGCCAGCAGCCAACAGAAGACTGAAGCTTTCTTT
TRBJ2-7	.	TRBV5-6	.	CASSLAEDEQYF	TGTGCCAGCAGCTTGGCCGAGGACGAGCAGTACTTC
TRBJ2-7	few	TRBV28	.	CASSLTPLAAYEQYF	TGTGCCAGCAGTTTAACCCCATTAGCAGCCTACGAGCAGTACTTC
TRBJ2-5	many	TRBV12-3/TRBV12-4	.	CASSKPGPQETQYF	TGTGCCAGCAGCAAACCGGGGCCTCAAGAGACCCAGTACTTC
TRBJ2-7	few	TRBV4-2	.	CASSHRRGDSHYEQYF	TGTGCCAGCAGCCATAGGAGGGGAGACAGTCACTACGAGCAGTACTTC
TRBJ2-2	.	TRBV5-1	.	CASSGTGQLNTGELFF	TGCGCCAGCAGCGGGACCGGACAGCTCAACACCGGGGAGCTGTTTTTT
TRBJ2-7	few	TRBV7-2	TRBD2	CASSSSGGAPYEQYF	TGTGCCAGCAGTTCGAGCGGGGGAGCCCCCTACGAGCAGTACTTC
TRBJ2-3	few	TRBV12-3/TRBV12-4	.	CASSFPLGSRVTDTQYF	TGTGCCAGCAGTTTCCCCCTTGGAAGTCGGGTCACAGATACGCAGTATTTT
TRBJ2-5	once	TRBV20-1	.	CSASPEYFGETQYF	TGCAGTGCTTCTCCGGAATATTTCGGGGAGACCCAGTACTTC
TRBJ2-7	many	TRBV6-5	TRBD2	CASSYYPSGSTYEQYF	TGTGCCAGCAGTTACTACCCTAGCGGGAGTACTTACGAGCAGTACTTC
TRBJ2-1	.	TRBV11-3	.	CASSPRGKTYNEQFF	TGTGCCAGCAGCCCTCGGGGGAAAACCTACAATGAGCAGTTCTTC
TRBJ2-7	few	TRBV5-5	TRBD1	CASRPLGQGSYEQYF	TGTGCCAGCAGGCCTTTGGGACAGGGTTCTTACGAGCAGTACTTC
TRBJ1-5	few	TRBV6-2/TRBV6-3	.	CASSYLAAHSNQPQHF	TGTGCCAGCAGTTACCTGGCAGCCCATAGCAATCAGCCCCAGCATTTT
TRBJ2-2	.	TRBV12-3/TRBV12-4	.	CASSLEPGRPTGELFF	TGTGCCAGCAGTTTAGAGCCCGGCAGACCCACCGGGGAGCTGTTTTTT
TRBJ2-3	few	TRBV29-1	.	CSVEAVRTETDTQYF	TGCAGCGTTGAAGCGGTGAGGACAGAAACAGATACGCAGTATTTT
TRBJ2-3	once	TRBV11-2	.	CASSLVWGADTQYF	TGTGCCAGCAGCTTAGTTTGGGGGGCAGATACGCAGTATTTT
TRBJ2-3	few	TRBV11-1	.	CASSSHNWAQYF	TGTGCCAGCAGCTCTCACAACTGGGCGCAGTATTTT
TRBJ1-5	.	TRBV6-1	.	CASSEAGSARRYSNQPQHF	TGTGCCAGCAGTGAAGCGGGCAGCGCTCGACGTTATAGCAATCAGCCCCAGCATTTT
TRBJ2-1	.	TRBV7-9	.	CASSSWGVNEQFF	TGTGCCAGCAGCTCCTGGGGTGTCAATGAGCAGTTCTTC
TRBJ2-1	.	TRBV12-3/TRBV12-4	TRBD2	CASRDLAGGSTEQFF	TGTGCCAGCAGGGATCTAGCGGGGGGGTCTACTGAGCAGTTCTTC
TRBJ2-1	.	TRBV4-3	TRBD2	CASSQDYTSGNYF	TGCGCCAGCAGCCAAGATTACACTAGCGGGAATTACTTC
TRBJ2-2	.	TRBV4-3	TRBD2	CTSSQGFAGAGELFF	TGCACCAGCAGCCAAGGGTTTGCGGGGGCCGGGGAGCTGTTTTTT
TRBJ2-5	.	TRBV27	TRBD2	CASSLSTGGQETQYF	TGTGCCAGCAGTTTATCTACCGGGGGGCAAGAGACCCAGTACTTC
TRBJ2-7	.	TRBV5-1	TRBD2	CASSSHATSGETYEQYF	TGCGCCAGCAGCTCCCATGCGACTAGCGGGGAAACCTACGAGCAGTACTTC
TRBJ1-2	.	TRBV11-2	.	CASSFEASYGYTF	TGTGCCAGCAGCTTTGAAGCTTCCTATGGCTACACCTTC
TRBJ1-5	.	TRBV6-2/TRBV6-3	.	CASRPRRGNQPQHF	TGTGCCAGCAGACCCCGCCGGGGCAATCAGCCCCAGCATTTT
TRBJ2-3	.	TRBV4-1	.	CASSQRQATDTQYF	TGCGCCAGCAGCCAAAGACAGGCCACAGATACGCAGTATTTT
TRBJ2-7	few	TRBV5-1	.	CASTYSGASYEQYF	TGCGCCAGCACGTACTCAGGGGCTTCCTACGAGCAGTACTTC